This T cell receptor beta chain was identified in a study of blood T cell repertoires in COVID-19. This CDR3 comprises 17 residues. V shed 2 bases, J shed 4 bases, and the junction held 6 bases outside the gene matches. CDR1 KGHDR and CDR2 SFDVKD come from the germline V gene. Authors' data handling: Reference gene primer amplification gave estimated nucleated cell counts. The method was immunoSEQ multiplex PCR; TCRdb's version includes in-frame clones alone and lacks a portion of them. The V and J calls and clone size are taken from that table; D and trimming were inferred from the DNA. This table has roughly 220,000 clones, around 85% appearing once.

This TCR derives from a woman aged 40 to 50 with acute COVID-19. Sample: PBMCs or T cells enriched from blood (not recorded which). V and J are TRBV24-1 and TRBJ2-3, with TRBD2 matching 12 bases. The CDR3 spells CATSDSTSGGRSDTQYF. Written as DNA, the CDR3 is TGTGCCACCAGTGATTCTACTAGCGGGGGGCGTTCAGATACGCAGTATTTT.